This T cell receptor (beta chain) came from a study of OX40 agonist ivuxolimab in advanced cancers. In the study overall: Partial response was recorded in three patients: one hepatocellular carcinoma and two cutaneous melanoma cases. Study-level findings and limits: No determination was made of the antigen specificity of the expanded peripheral T cells. Circulating CD4+ and CD8+ T cells showed clonal expansion by week 6 at 0.1 to 3.0 mg/kg.

This table comes from immunoSEQ multiplex PCR, and its TCRdb copy is limited to in-frame clones, with some not included. Of about 19,000 clones in the sample, 90% were seen once. In the case of this clone: Antigen: not known.

The source was CD4+ or CD8+ T cells sorted from blood, collected in a trial of the OX40 agonist ivuxolimab. This receptor was obtained from an adult with an advanced solid tumor such as melanoma, head and neck, liver or kidney cancer.

The CDR3 coding sequence is TGTGCCAGCAGGAACACCGGGGAGCTGTTTTTT. Its translation: CASRNTGELFF. The chain recombines TRBV27 with TRBJ2-2; D not resolved. Germline loops: CDR1 MNHEY, CDR2 SMNVEV (reference sequence). This CDR3 is 11 amino acids long. The V and J ends lost 6 bases and 1 base respectively, with 0 bases between them.